Following are 21 T cell receptor beta chains from one sample sequenced in a study of cytomegalovirus exposure and HLA in healthy donors. The study ran its PCR with 60 Vbeta and 13 Jbeta primers. The assay was immunoSEQ multiplex PCR, and TCRdb's table has in-frame clones only and misses some. Altogether 80,000 to 100,000 clones are present, around 80% being singletons, with the ten largest covering more than 2.5%. The sequencing input was PBMCs. These receptors all come from a male donor in good health and CMV-seropositive.

The genes are TRBV9 and TRBJ1-2, with TRBD1 matching 7 bases. Germline lookup yields CDR1 SGDLS and CDR2 YYNGEE. CDR3 size: 13 residues. V lost 5 bases to trimming and J lost 3 bases; unmatched junction nucleotides: 4. The CDR3: CASRAGGDYGYTF. The CDR3, as DNA: TGTGCCAGCAGGGCAGGGGGTGACTATGGCTACACCTTC.

V usage is TRBV2 and J usage is TRBJ1-2; 7 nucleotides line up with TRBD1. The V gene end was trimmed by 5 bases and the J gene end by 2 bases; junction bases not matched to a gene: 8. The CDR3 runs 15 residues. Germline V lookup: CDR1 SNHLY, CDR2 FYNNEI. Here the CDR3 reads CASSQVDRKNYGYTF. Written as DNA, the CDR3 is TGTGCCAGCAGTCAGGTGGACAGGAAGAACTATGGCTACACCTTC. Full variable domain (remainder filled in from reference TRBV2 and TRBJ1-2): EPEVTQTPSHQVTQMGQEVILRCVPISNHLYFYWYRQILGQKVEFLVSFYNNEISEKSEIFDDQFSVERPDGSNFTLKIRSTKLEDSAMYFCASSQVDRKNYGYTFGSGTRLTVV.

The chain recombines TRBV6-4 with TRBJ2-3; D gene unclear. Germline CDR1 reads MRHNA; CDR2 reads SNTAGT. Deletions cut 3 bases from V and 4 bases from J, with 8 bases between. The CDR3 totals 13 residues. CDR3: CASSELPSDTQYF. The CDR3 DNA reads as TGTGCCAGCAGTGAACTCCCGTCAGATACGCAGTATTTT.

The chain uses TRBV6-1 and TRBJ1-5, with a tentative D call TRBD1 (5 bases). The CDR3 is 14 residues long. Germline-derived CDR1 and CDR2 are MNHNS and SASEGT. Trimming cost V 7 bases and J 7 bases, with 17 bases left between them. Here the CDR3 reads CASKVAGHSQPQHF. CDR3 coding DNA: TGTGCCAGCAAGGTAGCTGGACATAGCCAGCCCCAGCATTTT.

This clone was seen just once. V usage is TRBV19 and J usage is TRBJ1-5; 7 positions match TRBD1. Losses at the gene ends were 2 bases for V and 3 bases for J; bases not matched to a gene: 1. Germline CDR1 is LNHDA and CDR2 is SQIVND (reference sequence). The CDR3 length is 14 residues. The CDR3 region has the DNA TGTGCCAGTAGTATAAGGGGGCTCAATCAGCCCCAGCATTTT. Its protein is CASSIRGLNQPQHF.

This sequence joins TRBV11-3 and TRBJ2-1, with D perhaps matching TRBD2 (7 bases). Trimming pared 5 bases from V and 5 bases from J, leaving 16 bases between. This CDR3 has 15 amino acids. CDR1 SGHNT and CDR2 YENEEA come from the germline V gene. CDR3 loop: CASSQRGAGDNEQFF. For the CDR3, the DNA is TGTGCCAGCAGCCAACGGGGGGCCGGGGACAATGAGCAGTTCTTC.

The CDR3 DNA sequence: TGTGCCAGCCGGCAGGGGATCTTCAATGAGCAGTTCTTC. Translation: CASRQGIFNEQFF. The V call is TRBV7-9, the J call TRBJ2-1, with D maybe TRBD1 (6 bases). The CDR3 runs to 13 residues. V was cut by 8 bases and J by 6 bases, with 14 bases left in between. CDR1 is SEHNR and CDR2 is FQNEAQ in the germline V gene (reference sequence). Full variable domain (missing parts from reference TRBV7-9 and TRBJ2-1): DTGVSQNPRHKITKRGQNVTFRCDPISEHNRLYWYRQTLGQGPEFLTYFQNEAQLEKSRLLSDRFSAERPKGSFSTLEIQRTEQGDSAMYLCASRQGIFNEQFFGPGTRLTVL.

V and J are TRBV5-6 and TRBJ1-1; unclear D gene. Trimming cost V 3 bases and J 0 bases, with 12 bases left between them. CDR1 is SGHDT and CDR2 is YYEEEE in the germline V gene. The CDR3 is made up of 15 amino acids. The CDR3 here is CASSSPKQVNTEAFF. CDR3 nucleotides: TGTGCCAGCAGCTCCCCCAAGCAGGTGAACACTGAAGCTTTCTTT.

The rearrangement links TRBV5-1 to TRBJ1-4; 11 positions match TRBD1. CDR3 length: 15 amino acids. Trimming at V came to 4 bases and at J to 4 bases, leaving 3 bases not matched to a gene. Germline CDR1 SGHRS, CDR2 YFSETQ. The CDR3 DNA is TGCGCCAGCAGCGGGACAGGGGGTGGTAATGAAAAACTGTTTTTT. Its translation is CASSGTGGGNEKLFF.

This clone came up a few times. In DNA form, the CDR3 reads TGCGCCAGCAACCCACTACAGGGCGCCGGAAACACCATATATTTT. It yields the protein CASNPLQGAGNTIYF. The rearrangement joins TRBV4-1 to TRBJ1-3; D perhaps matches TRBD1 (6 bases). V lost 7 bases and J lost 4, with 17 bases in between. The CDR3 totals 15 residues. Per germline, CDR1 MGHRA and CDR2 YSYEKL.

The chain links TRBV6-1 to TRBJ1-3; D is unclear. Germline CDR1 is MNHNS and CDR2 is SASEGT. This CDR3 is 21 amino acids long. The germline V and J ends were trimmed by 2 bases and 0 bases, with 26 bases remaining between them. DNA of the CDR3: TGTGCCAGCAGTGAAAGGCGGGTGAGTCCTAACCGGGCCTCCTCTGGAAACACCATATATTTT. This codes for CASSERRVSPNRASSGNTIYF.

This chain links TRBV4-2 with TRBJ2-2; TRBD1 aligns across 10 bases. This CDR3 has 17 amino acids. Trimming cost V 4 bases and J 0 bases; bases outside gene matches: 5. The germline gives CDR1 LGHNA, CDR2 YNFKEQ. The CDR3 spells CASSPGQGGSNTGELFF. In DNA form, the CDR3 reads TGTGCCAGCAGCCCCGGACAGGGGGGATCGAACACCGGGGAGCTGTTTTTT.

This chain joins TRBV11-2 and TRBJ2-2; D call uncertain. The CDR3 has 16 residues. V was shortened by 2 bases and J by 2 bases, with 12 bases between the two germline ends. Germline V CDR1 and CDR2: SGHAT, FQNNGV. This CDR3 is CASSLTRLKNTGELFF. The CDR3 DNA reads as TGTGCCAGCAGCTTAACGCGACTGAAAAACACCGGGGAGCTGTTTTTT.

V and J are TRBV19 and TRBJ1-2; D unclear. The V and J ends lost 7 bases and 3 bases respectively, with 18 bases between them. Germline CDR1 LNHDA, CDR2 SQIVND (reference sequence). There are 15 residues in the CDR3. CDR3 DNA: TGTGCCAGTACTTTTAATAAGCAGCGGGACTATGGCTACACCTTC. Translation: CASTFNKQRDYGYTF.

The gene calls are TRBV5-1 and TRBJ2-7; 7 bases agree with TRBD2. Germline V gene data show CDR1 as SGHRS and CDR2 as YFSETQ. CDR3 size: 15 residues. J lost 2 bases, V lost 4 bases, and 9 bases had no gene match. CDR3 sequence: CASSLSGTTTYEQYF. The DNA of the CDR3 is TGCGCCAGCAGCCTCTCCGGGACTACTACCTACGAGCAGTACTTC.

The CDR3, as DNA: TGTGCCACCAGCAGTGATTCGGGGGGACACAACTACAATGAGCAGTTCTTC. This codes for CATSSDSGGHNYNEQFF. V usage is TRBV15 and J usage is TRBJ2-1, with D possibly TRBD2 on 7 matching bases. Trimming removed 3 bases at V and 3 bases at J, with 18 bases between. Germline loops: CDR1 LNHNV, CDR2 YYDKDF (reference sequence). CDR3 length: 17 amino acids.

The chain has TRBV27 and TRBJ1-4, with unresolved D. The ends were cut back, 5 bases at V and 6 bases at J, with 13 bases in the middle. Germline V gene lookup returns CDR1 MNHEY and CDR2 SMNVEV (reference sequence). The CDR3 totals 14 residues. In DNA, the CDR3 is TGTGCCAGCAGTCTAAAGTGGGGAGATGAAAAACTGTTTTTT. As protein: CASSLKWGDEKLFF.

This clone was seen a few times. The CDR3 sequence: CASSLSSGDYNEQFF. CDR3 sequence (DNA): TGTGCCAGCAGCTTATCTAGCGGGGATTACAATGAGCAGTTCTTC. The chain is built from TRBV7-2 and TRBJ2-1; 9 nucleotides line up with TRBD2. CDR3 length: 15 residues. Unmatched junction bases numbered 3, after V lost 2 bases and J lost 4 bases. Per germline, CDR1 SGHTA and CDR2 FQGNSA.

The count of this clone is one. The gene calls are TRBV7-2 and TRBJ2-7; 9 bases fit TRBD2. The CDR3 is 14 residues long. Per the germline V gene, CDR1 is SGHTA and CDR2 is FQGNSA. V dropped 7 bases and J dropped 2; count of bases not matched to a gene: 6. The CDR3 here is CASTRAGGAYEQYF. The CDR3 coding sequence is TGTGCCAGCACCCGAGCGGGGGGAGCCTACGAGCAGTACTTC.

This rearrangement joins TRBV5-4 to TRBJ1-1, with D possibly matching TRBD1 (5 bases). Germline V gene sequence: CDR1 SGHNT, CDR2 YYREEE (reference sequence). V was clipped by 0 bases and J by 7 bases, with 13 bases between them. CDR3 length: 14 amino acids. The CDR3 region has the DNA TGTGCCAGCAGCTTGGCCGGCGGGGGGGTTGAAGCTTTCTTT. It yields the protein CASSLAGGGVEAFF.

The chain recombines TRBV7-6 with TRBJ2-2; weak D call: TRBD2 (6 bases). In germline, CDR1 is SGHVS, CDR2 FNYEAQ. CDR3 size: 15 residues. Trimming left V 2 bases short and J 5 bases short, with 12 bases between. CDR3 DNA sequence: TGTGCCAGCAGCTTACGGGGCGGGAAAACCGGGGAGCTGTTTTTT. It codes for CASSLRGGKTGELFF.